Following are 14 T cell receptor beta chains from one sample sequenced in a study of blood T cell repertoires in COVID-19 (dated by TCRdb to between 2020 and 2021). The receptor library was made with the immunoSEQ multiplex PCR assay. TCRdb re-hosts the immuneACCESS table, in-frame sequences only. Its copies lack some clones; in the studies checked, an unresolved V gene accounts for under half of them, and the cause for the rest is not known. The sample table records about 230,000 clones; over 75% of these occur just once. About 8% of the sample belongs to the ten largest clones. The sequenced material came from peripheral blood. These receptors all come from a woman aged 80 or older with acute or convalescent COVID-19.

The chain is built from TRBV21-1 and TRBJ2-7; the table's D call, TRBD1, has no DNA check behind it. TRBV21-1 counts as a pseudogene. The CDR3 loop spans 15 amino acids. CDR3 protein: CASIGCCRLSYEQYF. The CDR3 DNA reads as TGTGCCAGCATCGGCTGTTGCAGGCTCTCCTACGAGCAGTACTTC.

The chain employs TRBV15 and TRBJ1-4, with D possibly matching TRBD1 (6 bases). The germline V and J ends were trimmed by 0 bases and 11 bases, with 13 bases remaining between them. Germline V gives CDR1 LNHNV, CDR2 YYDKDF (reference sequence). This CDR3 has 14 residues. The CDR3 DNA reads TGTGCCACCAGCAGAGACAGGGGCTCTGGGAAACTGTTTTTT. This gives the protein CATSRDRGSGKLFF.

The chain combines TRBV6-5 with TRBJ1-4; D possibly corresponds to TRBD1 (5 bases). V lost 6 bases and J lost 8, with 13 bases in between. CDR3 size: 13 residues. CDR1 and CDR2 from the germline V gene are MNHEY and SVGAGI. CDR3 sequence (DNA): TGTGCCAGCAGCCGCGGACAAAGGGAAAAACTGTTTTTT. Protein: CASSRGQREKLFF.

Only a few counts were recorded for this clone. Written as DNA, the CDR3 is TGTGCCAGCAGCGATCCGGACAGAGGTGGCTACACCTTC. Protein product: CASSDPDRGGYTF. The J gene is TRBJ1-2, the V gene TRBV5-6; tentatively, D is TRBD1 (6 bases). The V gene's germline CDR1 is SGHDT and CDR2 YYEEEE. The CDR3 has 13 amino acids. The ends were cut back, 4 bases at V and 7 bases at J, with 14 bases in the middle.

CDR3 in amino acids: CASSIIRTTATGELFF. Here the CDR3 DNA reads TGTGCCAGTAGTATAATCAGGACTACGGCAACCGGGGAGCTGTTTTTT. The chain uses TRBV19 and TRBJ2-2; maybe TRBD2 (6 bases). The V end was cut by 2 bases, the J end by 5 bases, with 15 bases between. Germline values: CDR1 LNHDA, CDR2 SQIVND (reference sequence). This CDR3 is built from 16 residues.

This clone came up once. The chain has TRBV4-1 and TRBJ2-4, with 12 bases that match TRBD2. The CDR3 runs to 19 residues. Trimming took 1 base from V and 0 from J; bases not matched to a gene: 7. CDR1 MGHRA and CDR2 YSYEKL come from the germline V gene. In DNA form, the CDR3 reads TGCGCCAGCAGCCAAGGACTAGCGGGGGAGGGGGTAGCCAAAAACATTCAGTACTTC. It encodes CASSQGLAGEGVAKNIQYF.

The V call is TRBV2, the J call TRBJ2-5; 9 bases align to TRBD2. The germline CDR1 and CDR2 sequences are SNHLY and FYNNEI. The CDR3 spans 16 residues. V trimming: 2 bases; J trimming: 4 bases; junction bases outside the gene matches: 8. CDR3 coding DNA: TGTGCCAGCAGTGAAACCTGGACTAGCGCGGGAGAGACCCAGTACTTC. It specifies CASSETWTSAGETQYF.

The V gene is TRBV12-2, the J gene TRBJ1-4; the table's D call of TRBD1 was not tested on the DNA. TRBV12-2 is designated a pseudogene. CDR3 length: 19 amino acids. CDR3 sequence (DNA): TGTGCAAGTCGCTTAGTAGCCGGACAGGGCTCCGTGGTGGGTGAAAAACTGTTTTTT. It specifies CASRLVAGQGSVVGEKLFF.

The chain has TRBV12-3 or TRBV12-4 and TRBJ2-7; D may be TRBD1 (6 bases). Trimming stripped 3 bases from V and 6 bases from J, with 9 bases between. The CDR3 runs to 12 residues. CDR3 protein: CASSFGRGEQYF. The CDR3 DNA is TGTGCCAGCAGTTTCGGCAGGGGCGAGCAGTACTTC.

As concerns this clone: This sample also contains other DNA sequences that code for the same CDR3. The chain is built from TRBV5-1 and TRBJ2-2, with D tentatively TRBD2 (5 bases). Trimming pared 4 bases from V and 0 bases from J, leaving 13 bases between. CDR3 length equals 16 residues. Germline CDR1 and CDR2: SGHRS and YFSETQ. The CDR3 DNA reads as TGCGCCAGCAGCCTGGATCGGGGTCCGAACACCGGGGAGCTGTTTTTT. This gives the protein CASSLDRGPNTGELFF. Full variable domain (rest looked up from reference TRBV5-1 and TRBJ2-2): KAGVTQTPRYLIKTRGQQVTLSCSPISGHRSVSWYQQTPGQGLQFLFEYFSETQRNKGNFPGRFSGRQFSNSRSEMNVSTLELGDSALYLCASSLDRGPNTGELFFGEGSRLTVL.

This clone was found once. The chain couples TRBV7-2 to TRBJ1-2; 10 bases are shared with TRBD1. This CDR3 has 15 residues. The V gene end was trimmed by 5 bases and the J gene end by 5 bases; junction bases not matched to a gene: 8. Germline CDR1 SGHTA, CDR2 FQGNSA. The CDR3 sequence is CASSLGTGDFYGYTF. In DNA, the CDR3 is TGTGCCAGCAGCCTAGGGACAGGGGACTTTTATGGCTACACCTTC.

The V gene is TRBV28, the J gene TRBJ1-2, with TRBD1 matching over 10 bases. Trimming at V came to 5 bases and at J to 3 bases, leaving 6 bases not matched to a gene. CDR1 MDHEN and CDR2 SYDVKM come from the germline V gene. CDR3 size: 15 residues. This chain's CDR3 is CASSRLTGGDYGYTF. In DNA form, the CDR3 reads TGTGCCAGCAGTCGGCTGACAGGGGGCGACTATGGCTACACCTTC.

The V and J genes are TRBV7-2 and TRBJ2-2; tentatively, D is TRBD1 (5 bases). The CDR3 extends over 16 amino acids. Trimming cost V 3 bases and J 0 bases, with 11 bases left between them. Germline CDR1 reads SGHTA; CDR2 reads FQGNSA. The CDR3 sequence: CASSLGPLANTGELFF. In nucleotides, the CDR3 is TGTGCCAGCAGCTTGGGGCCCCTCGCGAACACCGGGGAGCTGTTTTTT.

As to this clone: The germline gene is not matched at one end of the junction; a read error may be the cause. The CDR3 nucleotides are TGTGCCAGCAGCGCGGGCGGACCGGGACAGCCGAACTTC. This sequence encodes CASSAGGPGQPNF. The V gene is TRBV9, the J gene TRBJ2-7; 7 bases are a match to TRBD1. Germline V gives CDR1 SGDLS, CDR2 YYNGEE. CDR3 length: 13 residues.